This TCR beta chain was identified during a study of T cell repertoires in cytomegalovirus infection. Notes on the study in general: Dominant in the ex vivo response were TCR beta clonotypes restricted by HLA-C and specific for CMV.

With 8 bases removed from V and 1 base from J, the gap between germline ends came to 14 bases. Germline V gene sequence: CDR1 ENHRY, CDR2 SYGVKD. The CDR3 consists of 14 residues. A remark on this clonotype: The antigen remains undetermined.

TCRdb called the reads again in MiXCR, with one record for every CDR3 protein. The repertoire has around 900,000 distinct CDR3 sequences, around 32% of them found once; the top ten carry over 12%. The origin of this receptor is a human donor in good health (CMV status not recorded). Some clones in this sample may be carry-over from other donors' samples. Sequenced here: cultured CD8+ T cells from PBMCs, sampled from culture after CMV antigen stimulation. The chain combines TRBV10-3 with TRBJ1-1, with D possibly being TRBD1 (6 bases). This chain's CDR3 is CAIRGGTPNTEAFF. The CDR3 DNA is TGTGCCATCCGGGGGGGGACACCGAACACTGAAGCTTTCTTT.